This is a list of T cell receptor beta chains from one sample in a study of CD8 T cells in Susac syndrome. TCRdb processed the immunoSEQ multiplex PCR reads anew with MiXCR; each CDR3 protein has one entry. The sample has 210,000 or so distinct CDR3 sequences; around 93% are singletons. Sequencing used CD4+ T cells from PBMCs. Receptors originate from a human donor with Susac syndrome. Each CDR3 is given with its conserved first and last residue. Each record gives: clone size, V gene, D gene, J gene, CDR3 DNA, CDR3 protein. D genes are given only for firm matches. Clone size is given for some rows only: seen once, a few or many times, or a class if the clone is expanded.

>.|TRBV6-1|.|TRBJ2-5
TGTGCCAGCAGTACCCCACAGGGGACTAGGGGTGTTGGGACCCAGTACTTC
CASSTPQGTRGVGTQYF
>.|TRBV6-2/TRBV6-3|.|TRBJ1-5
TGTGCCAGCAGTCGGGACGGCAATCAGCCCCAGCATTTT
CASSRDGNQPQHF
>once|TRBV10-2|.|TRBJ1-5
TGCGCCAGCAGTGAGTCGTCAAGCAATCAGCCCCAGCATTTT
CASSESSSNQPQHF
>once|TRBV5-6|TRBD2|TRBJ2-6
TGTGCCAGCAGCTTGGCCGATGGGAGGGCTGGGGCCAACGTCCTGACTTTC
CASSLADGRAGANVLTF
>.|TRBV18|.|TRBJ1-3
TGTGCCAGCTCACAGGACAAGGAAGATGCCACCATATATTTT
CASSQDKEDATIYF
>.|TRBV5-1|.|TRBJ1-1
TGCGCCAGCAGTGATGCGACGGGGTACGGGAGTGAAGCTTTCTTT
CASSDATGYGSEAFF
>.|TRBV20-1|TRBD2|TRBJ2-7
TGCAGTGCTAGACGACTAGCGGGGGGGCCCTACGAGCAGTACTTC
CSARRLAGGPYEQYF
>.|TRBV25-1|.|TRBJ2-3
TGTGCCAGCAGTGAATCGTTCGGTGGCGATACGCAGTATTTT
CASSESFGGDTQYF
>.|TRBV7-2|TRBD1|TRBJ1-6
TGTGCCAGCAGCTTGGAACCTGACAGGGCGAATTCACCCCTCCACTTT
CASSLEPDRANSPLHF
>.|TRBV30|.|TRBJ2-5
TGTGCCTGGAACCGTCCGGGGACCCAGTACTTC
CAWNRPGTQYF
>.|TRBV3-1|.|TRBJ2-7
TGTGCCAGCAGCCAAGATACGAACGAGCAGTACTTC
CASSQDTNEQYF